Presented here are 20 T cell receptor beta chains from one specimen sequenced in a study of T-cell memory formation after mild COVID-19. TCRdb reprocessed the 5' RACE reads with MiXCR, giving one entry per CDR3 protein. The repertoire holds under 600,000 distinct CDR3 sequences, less than 25% seen once, with around 8.4% in the top ten. Material: PBMCs or a T cell subset sorted from them (not recorded which). Source of these receptors: an adult woman who had mild COVID-19 (a few samples of this study predate the infection). Cell type and time point are not known.

This chain links TRBV7-9 with TRBJ2-5, with 9 bases identical to TRBD1. The trim removed 5 bases at V and 1 base at J, leaving 8 bases unmatched. The CDR3 extends over 16 amino acids. CDR1 and CDR2 (germline): SEHNR, FQNEAQ (reference sequence). CDR3 bases: TGTGCCAGCAGCCCACTAGGGGACAGGGTCCAAGAGACCCAGTACTTC. It specifies CASSPLGDRVQETQYF. The full variable domain, completed using reference TRBV7-9 and TRBJ2-5, is DTGVSQNPRHKITKRGQNVTFRCDPISEHNRLYWYRQTLGQGPEFLTYFQNEAQLEKSRLLSDRFSAERPKGSFSTLEIQRTEQGDSAMYLCASSPLGDRVQETQYFGPGTRLLVL.

This clonotype was recorded a few times. The chain has TRBV3-1 and TRBJ1-1, with D maybe TRBD1 (5 bases). The CDR3 extends over 14 amino acids. Germline V gene data show CDR1 as LGHDT and CDR2 as YNNKEL (reference sequence). V was cut by 1 base and J by 3 bases, with 9 bases left in between. The CDR3 nucleotides are TGTGCCAGCAGCCAAGGGGGCTGGGACACTGAAGCTTTCTTT. This gives the protein CASSQGGWDTEAFF.

This clonotype has a handful of counts. The chain couples TRBV3-1 to TRBJ2-7; 7 nucleotides line up with TRBD1. J gave up 5 bases and V 2 bases, and 6 bases lay outside the gene matches. CDR3 size: 14 residues. Germline CDR1 is LGHDT and CDR2 is YNNKEL (reference sequence). The CDR3 coding sequence is TGTGCCAGCAGCCAACCCGGGACAGAGAACGAGCAGTACTTC. It translates to CASSQPGTENEQYF.

The sample holds a few counts of this clonotype. This CDR3 reads CASSRVLPSGSETQYF. In DNA, the CDR3 is TGTGCCAGCAGCCGAGTGCTACCTTCGGGATCGGAGACCCAGTACTTC. J is TRBJ2-5 and V is TRBV4-2, with TRBD2 as a possible D gene (5 bases). Germline loops: CDR1 LGHNA, CDR2 YNFKEQ. The CDR3 length is 16 residues. V was cut by 4 bases and J by 5 bases, with 20 bases left in between.

J is TRBJ2-1 and V is TRBV29-1; TRBD2 aligns across 10 bases. Germline V gene lookup returns CDR1 SQVTM and CDR2 ANQGSEA. This CDR3 has 14 residues. Germline trimming cut 7 bases from V and 4 bases from J; bases unmatched to any gene: 7. CDR3 region: CSERTSGLYNEQFF. CDR3 DNA sequence: TGCAGCGAGAGGACTAGCGGCCTTTACAATGAGCAGTTCTTC.

This rearrangement joins TRBV7-9 to TRBJ1-1; 10 bases match TRBD1. With 4 bases clipped from V and 4 bases from J, the junction kept 6 bases outside the gene matches. CDR1 SEHNR and CDR2 FQNEAQ come from the germline V gene (reference sequence). This CDR3 spans 15 amino acids. The CDR3 sequence is CASSSPTGGGTEAFF. The CDR3 DNA reads TGTGCCAGCAGCTCACCGACAGGGGGCGGCACTGAAGCTTTCTTT.

In its sample, this clonotype was seen a few times. This chain uses TRBV13 with TRBJ1-5, with D unresolved. The CDR3 totals 14 residues. Trimming took 5 bases from V and 6 from J, leaving 14 bases between them. Germline V gives CDR1 PRHDT, CDR2 FYEKMQ (reference sequence). The CDR3: CASSRTGYGQPQHF. The CDR3 DNA reads TGTGCCAGCAGCCGTACGGGCTACGGTCAGCCCCAGCATTTT. Variable domain in full (rest from reference TRBV13 and TRBJ1-5): AAGVIQSPRHLIKEKRETATLKCYPIPRHDTVYWYQQGPGQDPQFLISFYEKMQSDKGSIPDRFSAQQFSDYHSELNMSSLELGDSALYFCASSRTGYGQPQHFGDGTRLSIL.

V gene TRBV6-1 combines with J gene TRBJ2-4; tentative D call: TRBD1 (5 bases). Deletions cut 4 bases from V and 2 bases from J, with 18 bases between. The germline V gene encodes CDR1 MNHNS and CDR2 SASEGT. This CDR3 spans 17 amino acids. The CDR3 DNA reads as TGTGCCAGCAGTGCAGGGTCCCTGGGGTGGACCAAAAACATTCAGTACTTC. It specifies CASSAGSLGWTKNIQYF.

The chain carries TRBV7-9 and TRBJ2-1; D tentatively fits TRBD1 or TRBD2 (6 bases each). The V end was cut by 0 bases, the J end by 9 bases, with 18 bases between. CDR3 length: 16 amino acids. From germline, CDR1 is SEHNR and CDR2 FQNEAQ (reference sequence). CDR3 DNA: TGTGCCAGCAGCTTAGCCGTGAACACAGGGAGGAGTGAGCAGTTCTTC. Amino acids: CASSLAVNTGRSEQFF.

This chain links TRBV6-6 with TRBJ2-1, with a possible D match to TRBD2 (6 bases). The germline V gene has CDR1 MNHNY and CDR2 SVGAGI (reference sequence). The V end was cut by 5 bases, the J end by 0 bases, with 17 bases between. There are 17 residues in the CDR3. The CDR3: CASSPNLLASSYNEQFF. As DNA, the CDR3 is TGTGCCAGCAGTCCAAACCTACTAGCAAGCTCCTACAATGAGCAGTTCTTC.

The rearrangement uses TRBV5-5 and TRBJ2-1; 10 bases match TRBD1. CDR1 is SGHKS and CDR2 is YYEKEE in the germline V gene (reference sequence). V was clipped by 0 bases and J by 9 bases; unmatched bases: 3. This CDR3 region has 14 residues. CDR3 in amino acids: CASSLGQGAVEQFF. The CDR3 coding sequence is TGTGCCAGCAGCTTGGGACAGGGGGCCGTTGAGCAGTTCTTC.

V usage is TRBV6-5 and J usage is TRBJ2-5; possible D gene TRBD1, 6 bases. The CDR3 sequence is 14 residues long. The V end was cut by 10 bases, the J end by 6 bases, with 21 bases between. CDR1 MNHEY and CDR2 SVGAGI come from the germline V gene. The CDR3 is CATAPSTGRQTQYF. CDR3 sequence (DNA): TGTGCCACCGCCCCATCCACAGGGAGACAGACCCAGTACTTC.

In its sample, this clonotype was seen a few times. This chain links TRBV12-3 or TRBV12-4 with TRBJ1-1; possible D gene TRBD1, 6 bases. The CDR3 totals 14 residues. V lost 6 bases and J lost 4, with 15 bases in between. CDR3 nucleotides: TGTGCCAGCAGGGGCTGGGGGGCGGGCACTGAAGCTTTCTTT. Translated: CASRGWGAGTEAFF.

V gene TRBV7-2 combines with J gene TRBJ2-2, with 12 bases aligning to TRBD2. The CDR3 is made up of 17 amino acids. Looked up from germline, CDR1 is SGHTA and CDR2 is FQGNSA. V dropped 4 bases and J dropped 7; count of bases not matched to a gene: 10. The CDR3 nucleotides read TGTGCCAGCAGCTCCGCAGGTCTAGCGGGGGGGCTCGGGGAGCTGTTTTTT. This gives the protein CASSSAGLAGGLGELFF.

The sample holds many counts of this clonotype. The chain employs TRBV7-6 and TRBJ2-1; 10 bases are shared with TRBD2. This CDR3 region has 14 residues. V gave up 3 bases and J gave up 6 bases; unmatched junction bases: 2. Germline values: CDR1 SGHVS, CDR2 FNYEAQ. CDR3 bases: TGTGCCAGCAGCTTCTTAGCGGGGGGCAATGAGCAGTTCTTC. It encodes CASSFLAGGNEQFF. The complete variable domain, with remaining parts taken from reference TRBV7-6 and TRBJ2-1, reads GAGVSQSPRYKVTKRGQDVALRCDPISGHVSLYWYRQALGQGPEFLTYFNYEAQQDKSGLPNDRFSAERPEGSISTLTIQRTEQRDSAMYRCASSFLAGGNEQFFGPGTRLTVL.

The rearrangement uses TRBV5-5 and TRBJ2-2; no definite D call. The CDR3 covers 15 residues. The V gene's germline CDR1 is SGHKS and CDR2 YYEKEE (reference sequence). Between the trimmed V and J ends, which lost 0 bases and 4 bases, there was a span of 10 bases. CDR3 nucleotides: TGTGCCAGCAGCTTGGGATACTGGGGCACCGGGGAGCTGTTTTTT. Its protein product is CASSLGYWGTGELFF. The full variable domain, with the rest looked up from reference TRBV5-5 and TRBJ2-2, is DAGVTQSPTHLIKTRGQQVTLRCSPISGHKSVSWYQQVLGQGPQFIFQYYEKEERGRGNFPDRFSARQFPNYSSELNVNALLLGDSALYLCASSLGYWGTGELFFGEGSRLTVL.

This clonotype has a single count. This chain links TRBV27 with TRBJ1-1; D is unclear. This CDR3 has 14 residues. Per germline, CDR1 MNHEY and CDR2 SMNVEV (reference sequence). V lost 5 bases to trimming and J lost 0 bases, with 10 bases between them. CDR3 bases: TGTGCCAGCAGTGATCGACACTTGAACACTGAAGCTTTCTTT. Translated: CASSDRHLNTEAFF.

This clonotype was picked up a small number of times. The J gene is TRBJ2-2, the V gene TRBV2; 9 nucleotides agree with TRBD1. CDR3 length equals 16 residues. Per the germline V gene, CDR1 is SNHLY and CDR2 is FYNNEI. V lost 5 bases, J lost 0 bases, and 4 bases stayed unmatched. In DNA, the CDR3 is TGTGCCAGCAGTTATACAGGGGGCCCGAACACCGGGGAGCTGTTTTTT. It specifies CASSYTGGPNTGELFF.

The chain carries TRBV7-2 and TRBJ2-3; 7 bases map to TRBD1. The CDR3 has 15 residues. Per the germline V gene, CDR1 is SGHTA and CDR2 is FQGNSA. Trimming at V came to 6 bases and at J to 0 bases, leaving 6 bases not matched to a gene. CDR3 coding DNA: TGTGCCAGCAGACTACAGGGGACGAGCACAGATACGCAGTATTTT. Its translation: CASRLQGTSTDTQYF.

In this sample, this clonotype turned up a few times. The chain combines TRBV3-1 with TRBJ2-3; D remains ambiguous. V shed 1 base and J shed 4 bases, with 6 bases lying between them. In germline, CDR1 is LGHDT, CDR2 YNNKEL (reference sequence). The CDR3 is made up of 13 amino acids. The DNA for the CDR3 is TGTGCCAGCAGCCAAGCCTTGGCAGATACGCAGTATTTT. Amino acids: CASSQALADTQYF.